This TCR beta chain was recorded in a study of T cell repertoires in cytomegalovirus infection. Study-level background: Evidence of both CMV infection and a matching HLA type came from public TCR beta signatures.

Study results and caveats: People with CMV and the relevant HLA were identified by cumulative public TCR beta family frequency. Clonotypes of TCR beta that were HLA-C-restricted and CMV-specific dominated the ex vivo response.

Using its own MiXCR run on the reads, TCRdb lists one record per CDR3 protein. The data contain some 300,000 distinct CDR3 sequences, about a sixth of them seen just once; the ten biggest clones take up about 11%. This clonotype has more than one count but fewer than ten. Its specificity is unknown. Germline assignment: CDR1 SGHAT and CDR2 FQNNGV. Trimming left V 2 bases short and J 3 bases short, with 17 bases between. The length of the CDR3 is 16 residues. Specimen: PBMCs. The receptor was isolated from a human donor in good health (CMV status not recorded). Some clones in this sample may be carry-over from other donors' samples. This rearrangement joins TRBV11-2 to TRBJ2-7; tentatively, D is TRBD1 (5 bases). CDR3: CASSLNSQVLVYEQYF. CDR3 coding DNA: TGTGCCAGCAGCTTAAATTCACAGGTGCTGGTCTACGAGCAGTACTTC.